The 24 T cell receptor beta chains below come from one sample, sequenced in a study of early T cells in non-severe SARS-CoV-2 infection. TCRdb re-called the 5' RACE reads through MiXCR, storing one row per CDR3 protein. The table shows approximately 62,000 distinct CDR3 sequences, with approximately 13% occurring only once. Sequencing used whole blood. The source is an adult who was a healthcare worker with PCR-confirmed SARS-CoV-2 infection or an uninfected control (not recorded which).

This clonotype was picked up many times. This rearrangement joins TRBV7-6 to TRBJ2-3; TRBD2 aligns across 10 bases. V lost 5 bases and J lost 8; bases outside the gene matches: 7. The CDR3 runs to 14 residues. Germline V gives CDR1 SGHVS, CDR2 FNYEAQ. This CDR3 reads CASSNLAGAGTQYF. The CDR3 coding sequence is TGTGCCAGCAGCAACCTAGCGGGAGCGGGTACGCAGTATTTT.

The sample holds many counts of this clonotype. This sequence joins TRBV20-1 and TRBJ2-3, with a possible D match to TRBD2 (6 bases). The CDR3 loop spans 14 amino acids. In germline, CDR1 is DFQATT, CDR2 SNEGSKA (reference sequence). The V end was cut by 3 bases, the J end by 2 bases, with 12 bases between. DNA of the CDR3: TGCAGTGCTAGGACTAGGCAAGCCACAGATACGCAGTATTTT. Its protein product is CSARTRQATDTQYF.

This clonotype occurred a few times. The J gene is TRBJ2-1, the V gene TRBV28; TRBD1 is a possible D gene (6 bases). The CDR3 consists of 13 residues. From germline, CDR1 is MDHEN and CDR2 SYDVKM. Trimming left V 6 bases short and J 4 bases short, with 10 bases between. CDR3 sequence (DNA): TGTGCCAGCAGGGGGGACACATACAATGAGCAGTTCTTC. As protein: CASRGDTYNEQFF.

This clonotype was observed many times. The V and J genes are TRBV20-1 and TRBJ2-7; D is unclear. V lost 3 bases and J 1 base, leaving 10 bases between the germline ends. This CDR3 region has 13 residues. Germline V lookup: CDR1 DFQATT, CDR2 SNEGSKA (reference sequence). The CDR3 nucleotides read TGCAGTGCTAGGGGGTACATTTCCTACGAGCAGTACTTC. Its translation is CSARGYISYEQYF.

This clonotype was counted at least ten times. The V gene is TRBV2, the J gene TRBJ2-1, with 7 bases aligning to TRBD2. V was pared by 8 bases and J by 5 bases, with 12 bases of the junction left unmatched. The CDR3 extends over 15 amino acids. Germline CDR1 is SNHLY and CDR2 is FYNNEI. CDR3 loop: CASGGSLAANNEQFF. The CDR3 nucleotides read TGTGCCAGCGGTGGCTCCCTAGCGGCTAACAATGAGCAGTTCTTC.

The chain carries TRBV5-1 and TRBJ2-2, with 12 bases that match TRBD2. CDR3 length: 16 amino acids. V shed 0 bases and J 7 bases; nucleotides not matched to a gene: 4. CDR1 and CDR2 (germline): SGHRS, YFSETQ. CDR3 sequence (DNA): TGCGCCAGCAGCTTGGGCCGGACTAGCGGGATCGGGGAGCTGTTTTTT. It codes for CASSLGRTSGIGELFF.

V gene TRBV5-1 combines with J gene TRBJ2-7; either TRBD1 or TRBD2 may supply D (5 bases each). The CDR3 sequence is 15 residues long. Per germline, CDR1 SGHRS and CDR2 YFSETQ. Trimming pared 3 bases from V and 7 bases from J, leaving 20 bases between. The CDR3 here is CASSSSPGPDLEQYF. CDR3 in DNA: TGCGCCAGCAGCTCCTCCCCGGGACCCGACCTTGAGCAGTACTTC.

At least ten counts were recorded for this clonotype. The chain carries TRBV28 and TRBJ2-1, with D perhaps matching TRBD2 (5 bases). V shed 2 bases and J shed 0 bases, with 11 bases lying between them. CDR3 length equals 16 residues. Germline V gene lookup returns CDR1 MDHEN and CDR2 SYDVKM. CDR3 coding DNA: TGTGCCAGCAGTTTACGGAGCGGAGGCTCCTACAATGAGCAGTTCTTC. Translation: CASSLRSGGSYNEQFF. The full variable domain, its missing parts supplied by reference TRBV28 and TRBJ2-1, is DVKVTQSSRYLVKRTGEKVFLECVQDMDHENMFWYRQDPGLGLRLIYFSYDVKMKEKGDIPEGYSVSREKKERFSLILESASTNQTSMYLCASSLRSGGSYNEQFFGPGTRLTVL.

This clonotype has ten or more counts. The J gene is TRBJ2-7, the V gene TRBV12-3 or TRBV12-4, with 13 nucleotides matching TRBD2. Trimming removed 2 bases from V and 0 bases from J; junction bases left unmatched: 7. The CDR3 sequence is 18 residues long. DNA for the CDR3: TGTGCCAGCAGTTTAAAAGGGGGGACTAGCGGGAACTCCTACGAGCAGTACTTC. Translation gives CASSLKGGTSGNSYEQYF.

The chain combines TRBV28 with TRBJ2-1; 10 bases map to TRBD2. CDR3 length: 16 residues. Trimming cost V 5 bases and J 3 bases; bases outside gene matches: 7. In germline, CDR1 is MDHEN, CDR2 SYDVKM. CDR3 DNA sequence: TGTGCCAGCAGTCCCCGGGTAGCGGGAGGCTACAATGAGCAGTTCTTC. Residues: CASSPRVAGGYNEQFF. The full variable domain, with the rest looked up from reference TRBV28 and TRBJ2-1, is DVKVTQSSRYLVKRTGEKVFLECVQDMDHENMFWYRQDPGLGLRLIYFSYDVKMKEKGDIPEGYSVSREKKERFSLILESASTNQTSMYLCASSPRVAGGYNEQFFGPGTRLTVL.

The genes are TRBV11-1 and TRBJ2-7, with D tentatively TRBD2 (5 bases). This CDR3 comprises 13 residues. Germline CDR1 reads SGHAT; CDR2 reads FQDESV (reference sequence). Trimming took 6 bases from V and 6 from J, leaving 15 bases between them. The DNA for the CDR3 is TGTGCCAGCAGTCTCCGGGTTGGGAGCGAGCAGTACTTC. Its protein product is CASSLRVGSEQYF.

On this clonotype: A much larger clone differs from this one at a single base, so this may be a read error. The rearrangement links TRBV5-1 to TRBJ2-7, with a tentative D call TRBD1 (5 bases). The CDR3 covers 15 residues. Per the germline V gene, CDR1 is SGHRS and CDR2 is YFSETQ. CDR3 in amino acids: CTSSLGPETYVEQYF. The CDR3 nucleotides read TGCACCAGCAGCTTGGGGCCAGAGACCTACGTCGAGCAGTACTTC.

This clonotype was seen only a few times. CDR3 amino acids: CSARGTAAGELFF. The CDR3 DNA reads as TGCAGTGCTAGAGGGACGGCGGCCGGGGAGCTGTTTTTT. V usage is TRBV20-1 and J usage is TRBJ2-2; D gene ambiguous. Trimming pared 1 base from V and 6 bases from J, leaving 9 bases between. There are 13 residues in the CDR3. Germline V CDR1 and CDR2: DFQATT, SNEGSKA (reference sequence).

This chain links TRBV21-1 with TRBJ2-5; TRBD1, the table's D call, was not compared with the DNA. TRBV21-1 is marked as a pseudogene. The CDR3 is made up of 15 amino acids. The CDR3 region is CASSKAGHRWETQYF. The CDR3 DNA sequence: TGTGCCAGCAGCAAAGCGGGACACCGTTGGGAGACCCAGTACTTC.

This clonotype is medium-sized. This chain links TRBV28 with TRBJ1-6; no firm D call. The germline V gene has CDR1 MDHEN and CDR2 SYDVKM. With 2 bases removed from V and 4 bases from J, the gap between germline ends came to 12 bases. The CDR3 spans 16 residues. CDR3 amino acids: CASSLGDAGYNSPLHF. The CDR3 DNA sequence: TGTGCCAGCAGTTTAGGCGACGCGGGGTATAATTCACCCCTCCACTTT.

This clonotype appeared a few times. This sequence joins TRBV7-9 and TRBJ1-1; D is possibly TRBD1 (6 bases). Germline lookup yields CDR1 SEHNR and CDR2 FQNEAQ (reference sequence). The length of the CDR3 is 16 residues. V was trimmed by 3 bases and J by 5 bases, leaving 19 bases between them. CDR3 loop: CASSFTGLSAGTEAFF. The CDR3 nucleotides read TGTGCCAGCAGCTTCACAGGGTTAAGTGCGGGAACTGAAGCTTTCTTT.

This clonotype was seen repeatedly, ten times or more. The genes are TRBV5-1 and TRBJ1-5; D unresolved. Germline lookup yields CDR1 SGHRS and CDR2 YFSETQ. The CDR3 contains 9 residues. The V end lost 7 bases, the J end lost 7 bases, and 3 bases lay between the germline ends. This chain's CDR3 is CASGQPQHF. CDR3 sequence (DNA): TGCGCCAGCGGACAGCCCCAGCATTTT.

V and J are TRBV9 and TRBJ2-2, with TRBD2 matching over 9 bases. The trim removed 0 bases at V and 4 bases at J, leaving 4 bases unmatched. This CDR3 comprises 16 residues. The germline gives CDR1 SGDLS, CDR2 YYNGEE. The DNA of the CDR3 is TGTGCCAGCAGCGTAGTCAGTAGCGGGAGCACCGGGGAGCTGTTTTTT. Its translation: CASSVVSSGSTGELFF. Full variable domain (remainder filled in from reference TRBV9 and TRBJ2-2): DSGVTQTPKHLITATGQRVTLRCSPRSGDLSVYWYQQSLDQGLQFLIQYYNGEERAKGNILERFSAQQFPDLHSELNLSSLELGDSALYFCASSVVSSGSTGELFFGEGSRLTVL.

This clonotype was recorded many times. The J gene is TRBJ2-2, the V gene TRBV3-1; 9 bases fit TRBD2. Trimming took 1 base from V and 7 from J; bases not matched to a gene: 1. The CDR3 extends over 14 amino acids. In germline, CDR1 is LGHDT, CDR2 YNNKEL (reference sequence). The CDR3 DNA reads as TGTGCCAGCAGCCAAGTACTAGCGGGCGGGGAGCTGTTTTTT. Translation: CASSQVLAGGELFF.

This clonotype came up a few times. The genes are TRBV28 and TRBJ2-2; 8 bases line up with TRBD2. V trimming: 7 bases; J trimming: 3 bases; junction bases outside the gene matches: 10. This CDR3 spans 16 amino acids. Looked up from germline, CDR1 is MDHEN and CDR2 is SYDVKM. The CDR3 sequence: CASTFGGEAYTGELFF. CDR3 bases: TGTGCCAGCACCTTCGGGGGGGAGGCGTACACCGGGGAGCTGTTTTTT.

V and J are TRBV11-2 and TRBJ2-3; D remains unclear. V shed 5 bases and J shed 1 base, with 10 bases lying between them. The germline gives CDR1 SGHAT, CDR2 FQNNGV. The CDR3 consists of 14 residues. The CDR3 protein is CASSDARGTDTQYF. In DNA, the CDR3 is TGTGCCAGCAGCGACGCACGAGGCACAGATACGCAGTATTTT.

This clonotype was counted a few times. The chain joins TRBV18 to TRBJ2-6, with 7 bases matching TRBD1. The V segment lost 5 bases and the J segment 0 bases; nucleotides outside the gene matches: 1. CDR3 length: 15 residues. Germline CDR1 KGHSH, CDR2 LQKENI. The CDR3 DNA reads as TGTGCCAGCTCATCAGGGGGCTCTGGGGCCAACGTCCTGACTTTC. Protein sequence: CASSSGGSGANVLTF.

The genes are TRBV3-1 and TRBJ2-5, with no clear D. Germline V gives CDR1 LGHDT, CDR2 YNNKEL (reference sequence). The CDR3 runs 13 residues. V was shortened by 0 bases and J by 4 bases, with 6 bases between the two germline ends. The CDR3 DNA sequence: TGTGCCAGCAGCCAAGATTGGGGAGAGACCCAGTACTTC. It translates to CASSQDWGETQYF.

This clonotype was seen at least ten times. This chain links TRBV6-5 with TRBJ2-7; D may be TRBD2 (6 bases). CDR3 length: 13 residues. Germline V gene data show CDR1 as MNHEY and CDR2 as SVGAGI. Trimming took 0 bases from V and 9 from J, leaving 12 bases between them. CDR3 in DNA: TGTGCCAGCAGTTACTCCGAGGGGCGGGGGCAGTACTTC. This translates into CASSYSEGRGQYF.